This paragraph reports one T cell receptor beta chain. The record originates from a study of blood T cell repertoires in COVID-19. Study at large: COVID-19 samples from acute and convalescent phases originated in the United States, Italy and Spain. Nucleic acid was either cDNA or gDNA, and it came from T cells, B-cell-depleted T cells, or PBMCs.

There are 13 residues in the CDR3. The V and J ends lost 6 bases and 7 bases respectively, with 15 bases between them. Germline V CDR1 and CDR2: MDHEN, SYDVKM. Per the authors' pipeline: Nucleated cell number was recorded as an estimate derived from reference gene primer amplification. Sequencing used immunoSEQ multiplex PCR; TCRdb keeps in-frame clones, though not all of them. The DNA gave D and trimming, while V, J and clone size come from that table. The sample lists about 40,000 clones, 91% occurring once. The source is a woman in her 30s in a cohort sampled during active COVID-19. The sequenced material came from peripheral blood. The chain joins TRBV28 to TRBJ1-2, with D possibly TRBD1 on 6 matching bases. In nucleotides, the CDR3 is TGTGCCAGCAGCCGATTAGGGGGTATTGGCTACACCTTC. Protein sequence: CASSRLGGIGYTF.